This passage covers 10 T cell receptor beta chains from one sample sequenced in a study of graft-versus-host responses after intestinal transplantation. Assay: immunoSEQ multiplex PCR; the TCRdb copy retains only in-frame clones and omits some. The sample holds about 6,800 clones, roughly 24% seen once. The sample in question was alloreactive CD4+ T cells from a mixed lymphocyte reaction culture, obtained before intestinal transplant. Subset in this sample: CFSE-low proliferating T cells sorted from roughly 6-day pre-transplant mixed lymphocyte reaction (GvH or HvG direction). Source of these receptors: a human patient who received an intestinal transplant.

CDR3 amino acids: CASSLDVYGYTF. In nucleotides, the CDR3 is TGTGCCAGCAGCTTGGACGTATATGGCTACACCTTC. V gene TRBV5-4 combines with J gene TRBJ1-2; D is undetermined. This CDR3 is built from 12 residues. The germline CDR1 and CDR2 sequences are SGHNT and YYREEE (reference sequence). Trimming took 0 bases from V and 5 from J, leaving 5 bases between them.

A single count supports this clone. The chain employs TRBV19 and TRBJ2-5, with a weak D call TRBD1 (5 bases). Germline CDR1 and CDR2: LNHDA and SQIVND (reference sequence). V was clipped by 4 bases and J by 3 bases, with 15 bases between them. The CDR3 covers 15 residues. The CDR3 sequence: CASSSLGDIEETQYF. The CDR3 coding sequence is TGTGCCAGTAGTAGTCTAGGGGATATAGAAGAGACCCAGTACTTC. The variable domain in full, completed from reference TRBV19 and TRBJ2-5, reads DGGITQSPKYLFRKEGQNVTLSCEQNLNHDAMYWYRQDPGQGLRLIYYSQIVNDFQKGDIAEGYSVSREKKESFPLTVTSAQKNPTAFYLCASSSLGDIEETQYFGPGTRLLVL.

The J gene is TRBJ1-4, the V gene TRBV30; tentative D call: TRBD1 (6 bases). The CDR3 is made up of 15 amino acids. V lost 0 bases to trimming and J lost 3 bases, with 11 bases between them. Looked up from germline, CDR1 is GTSNPN and CDR2 is SVGIG (reference sequence). CDR3 coding DNA: TGTGCCTGGAGTGTAGGGGGGGCTCCTAATGAAAAACTGTTTTTT. Translating gives CAWSVGGAPNEKLFF.

Only a few counts were recorded for this clone. The chain is built from TRBV10-2 and TRBJ2-2; TRBD1 agrees at 7 bases. The CDR3 runs to 15 residues. CDR1 WSHSY and CDR2 SAAADI come from the germline V gene. The junction had 8 bases not matched to a gene; V was cut back by 4 bases and J by 6 bases. The CDR3 protein is CASSVPGQRAGELFF. Here the CDR3 DNA reads TGCGCCAGCAGTGTTCCGGGACAGAGAGCCGGGGAGCTGTTTTTT.

The chain uses TRBV5-5 and TRBJ1-3; D remains ambiguous. This CDR3 has 18 amino acids. Trimming left V 4 bases short and J 0 bases short, with 20 bases between. Germline loops: CDR1 SGHKS, CDR2 YYEKEE (reference sequence). The CDR3 bases are TGTGCCAGCAGCCAAGGCCGTCCCCTCCGGGACTCTGGAAACACCATATATTTT. It yields the protein CASSQGRPLRDSGNTIYF.

This clone was detected only once. CDR3 residues: CASSFYNEQFF. The DNA of the CDR3 is TGTGCCAGCAGCTTCTACAATGAGCAGTTCTTC. This rearrangement joins TRBV11-1 to TRBJ2-1; D remains ambiguous. V shed 3 bases and J shed 3 bases, with 0 bases lying between them. The CDR3 is made up of 11 amino acids. Germline values: CDR1 SGHAT, CDR2 FQDESV (reference sequence).

Regarding this clone: At one boundary the junction diverges from the germline segment, which might be a read error. The same CDR3 arises from other DNA sequences in this sample as well. The rearrangement uses TRBV4-1 and TRBJ2-3, with TRBD2 matching over 8 bases. The CDR3 sequence is 13 residues long. Germline CDR1 is MGHRA and CDR2 is YSYEKL. The DNA for the CDR3 is TGTGCCAGCAGCCAAGATGGAGGGACTAGGTTATATTTT. This translates into CASSQDGGTRLYF.

By frequency in the sample, this clone is medium-sized. CDR3: CASSLLGTYGYTF. CDR3 nucleotides: TGTGCCAGCAGTTTATTGGGCACATATGGCTACACCTTC. The chain has TRBV28 and TRBJ1-2; no firm D call. The CDR3 length is 13 residues. Trimming removed 1 base at V and 5 bases at J, with 8 bases between. CDR1 MDHEN and CDR2 SYDVKM come from the germline V gene.

This clone is deemed medium-sized. The CDR3 sequence: CASRAGTSGTYPYF. CDR3 in DNA: TGTGCCAGCCGCGCTGGGACTAGCGGGACCTATCCGTACTTC. V gene TRBV28 combines with J gene TRBJ2-7; 13 bases line up with TRBD2. CDR1 MDHEN and CDR2 SYDVKM come from the germline V gene. Trimming removed 8 bases from V and 12 bases from J; junction bases left unmatched: 13. The CDR3 has 14 amino acids.

A remark on this clone: The same CDR3 arises from other DNA sequences in this sample as well. This chain connects TRBV19 to TRBJ1-5; 9 bases align to TRBD1. The V gene end was trimmed by 5 bases and the J gene end by 7 bases; junction bases not matched to a gene: 9. Germline V gene data show CDR1 as LNHDA and CDR2 as SQIVND (reference sequence). The CDR3 has 15 residues. This chain's CDR3 is CASSPQDRGRQPQHF. Here the CDR3 DNA reads TGTGCCAGTAGTCCCCAGGACAGGGGAAGGCAGCCCCAGCATTTT.